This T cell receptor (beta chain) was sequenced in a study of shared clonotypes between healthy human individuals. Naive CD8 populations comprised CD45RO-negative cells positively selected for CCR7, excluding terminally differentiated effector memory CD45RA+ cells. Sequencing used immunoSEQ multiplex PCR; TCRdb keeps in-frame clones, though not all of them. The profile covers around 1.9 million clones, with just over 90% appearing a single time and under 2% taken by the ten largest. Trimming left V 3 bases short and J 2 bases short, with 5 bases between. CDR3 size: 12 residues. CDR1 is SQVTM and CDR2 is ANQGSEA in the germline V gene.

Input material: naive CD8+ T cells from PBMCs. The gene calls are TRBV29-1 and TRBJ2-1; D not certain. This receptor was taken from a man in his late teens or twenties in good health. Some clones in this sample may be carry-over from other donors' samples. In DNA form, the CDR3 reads TGCAGCGTTGAGTTCCCCTACAATGAGCAGTTCTTC. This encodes CSVEFPYNEQFF.